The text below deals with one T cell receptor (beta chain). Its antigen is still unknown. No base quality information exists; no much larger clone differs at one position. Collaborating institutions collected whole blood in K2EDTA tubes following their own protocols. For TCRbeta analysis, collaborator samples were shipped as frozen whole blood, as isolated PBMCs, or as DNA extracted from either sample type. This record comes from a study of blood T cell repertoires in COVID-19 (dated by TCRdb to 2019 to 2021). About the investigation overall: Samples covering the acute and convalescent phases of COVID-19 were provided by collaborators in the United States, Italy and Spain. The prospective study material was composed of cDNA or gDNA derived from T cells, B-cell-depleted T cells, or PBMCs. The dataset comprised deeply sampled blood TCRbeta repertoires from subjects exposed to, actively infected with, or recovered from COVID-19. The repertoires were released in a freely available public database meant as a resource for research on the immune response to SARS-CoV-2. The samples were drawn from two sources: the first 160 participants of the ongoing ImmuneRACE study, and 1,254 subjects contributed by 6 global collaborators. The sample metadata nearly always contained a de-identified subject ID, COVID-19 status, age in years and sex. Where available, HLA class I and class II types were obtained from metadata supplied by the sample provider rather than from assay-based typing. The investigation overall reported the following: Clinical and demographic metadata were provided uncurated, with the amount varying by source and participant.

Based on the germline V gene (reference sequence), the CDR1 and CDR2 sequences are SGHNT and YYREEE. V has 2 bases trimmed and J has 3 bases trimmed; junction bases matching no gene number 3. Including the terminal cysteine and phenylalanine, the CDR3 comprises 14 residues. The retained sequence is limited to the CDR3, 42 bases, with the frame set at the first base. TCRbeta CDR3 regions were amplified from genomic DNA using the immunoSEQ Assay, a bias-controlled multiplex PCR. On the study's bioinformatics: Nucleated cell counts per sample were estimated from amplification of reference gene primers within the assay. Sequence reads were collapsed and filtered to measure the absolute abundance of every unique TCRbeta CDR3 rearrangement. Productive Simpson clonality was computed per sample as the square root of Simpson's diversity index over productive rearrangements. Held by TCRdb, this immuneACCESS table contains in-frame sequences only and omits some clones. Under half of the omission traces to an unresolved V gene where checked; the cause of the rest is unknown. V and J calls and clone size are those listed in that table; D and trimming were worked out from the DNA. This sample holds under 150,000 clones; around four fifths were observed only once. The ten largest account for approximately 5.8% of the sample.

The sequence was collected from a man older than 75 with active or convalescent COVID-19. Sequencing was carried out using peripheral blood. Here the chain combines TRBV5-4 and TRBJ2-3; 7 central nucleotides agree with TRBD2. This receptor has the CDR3 CASSFTGGTDTQYF. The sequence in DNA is TGTGCCAGCAGCTTCACGGGGGGAACAGATACGCAGTATTTT.